This note documents a single T cell receptor (beta chain) sequence. This clonotype appeared many times. Its antigen is not yet known. Base qualities were left out, and no much larger clone turns up one base away. Genomic DNA served as template for TCR beta VDJ combination and CDR3 sequence profiling. An Illumina HiSeq 2000 was used for TCR repertoire sequencing. The paper's data handling went like this. TRBV/TRBJ rearrangement plots, CDR3 size and DJ length profiles, and Simpson's diversity index were used to evaluate the repertoires. Whichever DNA sequence was most abundant in the deep sequencing data was defined as the immunodominant clone. CDR3 amino acid sequences were checked for sharing between subjects and were compared against published repertoires and the VDJdb database. TCRdb passed the public sequencing reads through fastp at Q25 and MiXCR, retaining productive beta sequences. Each entry merges the rows of one CDR3 protein and shows their most common DNA and genes. The V and J calls reflect TCRdb's pipeline rather than the authors' work. In this sample the table shows some 130,000 distinct CDR3 sequences, 40% to 45% of which occur a single time. The top ten clones comprise 8.4% of the sample.

TCR repertoires of sorted CD4+ and CD8+ blood T cells from severe aplastic anemia patients and healthy subjects were deep-sequenced in the study. Ficoll-Paque density gradient centrifugation was used to isolate peripheral blood mononuclear cells. CD4+ and CD8+ T cells were sorted by FACS or magnetic beads before DNA extraction. The germline V gene encodes CDR1 SNHLY and CDR2 FYNNEI. V is clipped by 6 bases and J by 2 bases, and the sequence between their germline boundaries is 10 bases long. There are 14 amino acids in the CDR3, from cysteine to phenylalanine inclusive. Of all the DNA, just the CDR3 is kept, 42 bases in frame from base 1. The data were taken from a study of CD8+CD57+ T cells in acquired aplastic anemia (dated by TCRdb to 2016 to 2019). For the study in its entirety: On average, sorted CD4+ and CD8+ cells yielded around 3.5 ug of extracted DNA, with a range of roughly 0.18 to 27.4 ug. An average of approximately 10 million reads for CD4+ cells and 11 million or so reads for CD8+ cells was obtained from healthy donor samples. Study-wide conclusions, independent of this receptor: Approximately 31 CD8+ CDR3 sequences were found in both patients and controls but appeared to be highly expressed in patients and within the immunodominant clones of the patients. CD8+ Simpson's diversity did not differ significantly between patients and healthy controls (P=0.060).

What was sequenced was sorted CD4+, CD8+, or CD8+CD57+ T cells (not recorded which) from PBMCs. This sequence was found in a human donor in good health, serving as a control. In this chain, TRBV2 is recombined with TRBJ2-2; no D gene can be assigned with confidence. The encoded CDR3 is CASSRATNTGELFF. The base sequence is TGTGCCAGCAGCCGCGCAACAAACACCGGGGAGCTGTTTTTT.